The present T cell receptor beta chain was sequenced within a study of blood T cell repertoires in COVID-19. The CDR3 contains 18 residues. V shed 6 bases and J 6 bases; nucleotides not matched to a gene: 18. Germline CDR1 reads MNHEY; CDR2 reads SMNVEV (reference sequence). Sequencing used immunoSEQ multiplex PCR; TCRdb keeps in-frame clones, though not all of them. The table records 200,000 to 250,000 clones, 70% to 85% of them present only once. Sequencing input: peripheral blood. V is TRBV27 and J is TRBJ2-5, with 11 bases identical to TRBD2. The clonotype comes from a woman aged 80 or over with acute or convalescent COVID-19. The CDR3, as DNA: TGTGCCAGCAGGGGATGGTCTAGCGGGGGGTCTACGGGAAAGACCCAGTACTTC. Translated: CASRGWSSGGSTGKTQYF.